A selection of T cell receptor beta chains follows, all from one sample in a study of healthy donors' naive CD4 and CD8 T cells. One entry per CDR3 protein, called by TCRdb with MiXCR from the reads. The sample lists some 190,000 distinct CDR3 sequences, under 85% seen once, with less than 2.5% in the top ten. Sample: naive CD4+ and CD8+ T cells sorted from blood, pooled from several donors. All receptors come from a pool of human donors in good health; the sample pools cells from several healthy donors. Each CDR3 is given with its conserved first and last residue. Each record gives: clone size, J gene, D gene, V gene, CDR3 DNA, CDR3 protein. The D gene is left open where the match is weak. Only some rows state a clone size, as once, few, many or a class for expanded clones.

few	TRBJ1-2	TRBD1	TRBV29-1	TGCGGACAGGGGGAGACCTATGGCTACACCTTC	CGQGETYGYTF
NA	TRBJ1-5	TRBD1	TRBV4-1	TGCGCCAGCAGCCAGATACAGGGGAATCAGCCCCAGCATTTT	CASSQIQGNQPQHF
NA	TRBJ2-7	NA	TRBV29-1	TGCAGCGTTGGTACGGTTTACGAGCAGTACTTC	CSVGTVYEQYF
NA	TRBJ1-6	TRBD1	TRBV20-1	TGCAGTGCCAGGGGACAGGGGGATTCACCCCTCCACTTT	CSARGQGDSPLHF
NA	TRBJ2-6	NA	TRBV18	TGTGCCAGCTCACCACCGCAGTCACTCGTCCCTGGGGCCAACGTCCTGACTTTC	CASSPPQSLVPGANVLTF
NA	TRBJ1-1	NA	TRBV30	TGTGCCTGGAGCCTCGGGGCGTCAGGAGGCACTGAAGCTTTCTTT	CAWSLGASGGTEAFF
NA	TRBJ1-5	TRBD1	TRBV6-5	TGTGCCAGCAGTTACTTCCCAGGGGGTGATCAGCCCCAGCATTTT	CASSYFPGGDQPQHF
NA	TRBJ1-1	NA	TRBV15	TGTGCCACCAGCAGAGTCAAACAGAACACTGAAGCTTTCTTT	CATSRVKQNTEAFF
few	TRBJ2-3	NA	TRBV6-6	TGTGCCAGCAGTTACTCGTTGACAGTCCAAAGTGGAGCAGATACGCAGTATTTT	CASSYSLTVQSGADTQYF
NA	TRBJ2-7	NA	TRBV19	TGTGCCAGTAGCGGGAGTACGGGATCTGAGCAGTACTTC	CASSGSTGSEQYF
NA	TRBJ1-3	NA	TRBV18	TGTGCCAGCTCACTAGGGGGACGGATTGGAAACACCATATATTTT	CASSLGGRIGNTIYF
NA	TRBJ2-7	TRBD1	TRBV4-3	TGCGCCAGCAGCCACTACGGGACAGGGAACTCCTACGAGCAGTACTTC	CASSHYGTGNSYEQYF
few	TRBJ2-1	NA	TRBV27	TGTGCCAGCAGAAATACAGGGTGGTCCTACAATGAGCAGTTCTTC	CASRNTGWSYNEQFF
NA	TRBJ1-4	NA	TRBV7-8	TGTGCCAGCAGCCCCAGAAGGGGAGCAACTAATGAAAAACTGTTTTTT	CASSPRRGATNEKLFF
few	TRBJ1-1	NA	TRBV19	TGTGCCAGTAGTCAGGCAGGAAACACTGAAGCTTTCTTT	CASSQAGNTEAFF
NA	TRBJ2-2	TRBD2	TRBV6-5	TGTGCCAGCAGTTACCGGCCGGGACTAGCGTTTCGCGGGGAGCTGTTTTTT	CASSYRPGLAFRGELFF
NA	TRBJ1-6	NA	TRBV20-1	TGCAGTGCTAGAGAGCTGGGGGCGGGAAGTTCACCCCTCCACTTT	CSARELGAGSSPLHF
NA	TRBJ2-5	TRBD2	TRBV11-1	TGTGCCAGCAGCCCCACTAGCGGGAGGGACCAAGAGACCCAGTACTTC	CASSPTSGRDQETQYF
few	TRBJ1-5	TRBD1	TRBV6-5	TGTGCCAGCAGTTATGACAGGGGGAATCAGCCCCAGCATTTT	CASSYDRGNQPQHF
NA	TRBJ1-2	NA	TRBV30	TGTGCCTGGAGTGTACCCCGAAGTGGCTACACCTTC	CAWSVPRSGYTF
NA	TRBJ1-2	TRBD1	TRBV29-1	TGCAGCGCCCCAGGGGGCGATGGCTACACCTTC	CSAPGGDGYTF
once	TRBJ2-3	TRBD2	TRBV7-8	TGTGCCAGCAGCTTGCCTCGACTAGCGTGGGAAGATACGCAGTATTTT	CASSLPRLAWEDTQYF
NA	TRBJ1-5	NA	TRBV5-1	TGTGCCAGCAGCTTGGGTTTCGGGTCTAGCAATCAGCCCCAGCATTTT	CASSLGFGSSNQPQHF
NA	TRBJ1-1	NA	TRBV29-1	TGCAGCCTTTTGACTGCGGGGGATAAACCGGGGGCGCTGGGCACTGAAGCTTTCTTT	CSLLTAGDKPGALGTEAFF
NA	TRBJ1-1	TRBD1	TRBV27	TGTGCCAGCAGTGGGTTGGTTCCGGGACAGATCATTCCCTCCACTGAAGCTTTCTTT	CASSGLVPGQIIPSTEAFF
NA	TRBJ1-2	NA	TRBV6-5	TGTGCCAGCAGGGGGAGGGCCTCGAACTATGGCTACACCTTC	CASRGRASNYGYTF
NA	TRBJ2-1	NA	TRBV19	TGTGCCAGTAGTATAGCGAGGGAGGTCTACAATGAGCAGTTCTTC	CASSIAREVYNEQFF
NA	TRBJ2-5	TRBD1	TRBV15	TGTGCCGCCAGCAGAGAGGGGGCAGAGACCCAGTACTTC	CAASREGAETQYF
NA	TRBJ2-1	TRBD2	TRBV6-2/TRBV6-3	TGTGCCAGCTTCTGGGGCCTAGCGGGAAGCGATGAGCAGTTCTTC	CASFWGLAGSDEQFF
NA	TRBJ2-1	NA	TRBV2	TGTGCCAGCAGTGGGAGGGCACAGTTCGACAATGAGCAGTTCTTC	CASSGRAQFDNEQFF
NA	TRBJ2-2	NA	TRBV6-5	TGTGCCAGCAGAGTGTCCCAGGGGAACACCGGGGAGCTGTTTTTT	CASRVSQGNTGELFF
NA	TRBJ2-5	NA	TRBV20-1	TGCAGTGCTAGAGAATTGTGGGAGACCCAGTACTTC	CSARELWETQYF
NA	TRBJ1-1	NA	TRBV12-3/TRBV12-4	TGTGCCAGCAGTTTAATGTTTGAAGCTTTCTTT	CASSLMFEAFF
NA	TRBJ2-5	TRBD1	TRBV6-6	TGTGCCAGCAGTAGGACAGGGATGGAGACCCAGTACTTC	CASSRTGMETQYF
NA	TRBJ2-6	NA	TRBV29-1	TGCAGCGTCGGATTCTCTGGGGCCAACGTCCTGACTTTC	CSVGFSGANVLTF
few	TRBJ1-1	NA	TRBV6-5	TGTGCCAGCAGTTACTCGTTGGGGTACACTGAAGCTTTCTTT	CASSYSLGYTEAFF
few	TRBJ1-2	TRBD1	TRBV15	TGTGCCACCAGCAGAGGACAGGGCGTCTATGGCTACACCTTC	CATSRGQGVYGYTF
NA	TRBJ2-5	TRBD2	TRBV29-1	TGCAGCGTTGAAGCAGGGAGGGAACAAGAGACCCAGTACTTC	CSVEAGREQETQYF
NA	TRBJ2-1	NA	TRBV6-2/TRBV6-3	TGTGCCAGCAGTTACACAGGGTACGAGCAGTTCTTC	CASSYTGYEQFF
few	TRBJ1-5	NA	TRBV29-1	TGCAGCGTTGGAAGTCCAGGGAGTCAGCCCCAGCATTTT	CSVGSPGSQPQHF
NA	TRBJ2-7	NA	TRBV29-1	TGCAGCGCCGGACGTGTTTCCTACGAGCAGTACTTC	CSAGRVSYEQYF
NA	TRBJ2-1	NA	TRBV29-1	TGCAGCGTTTTGGACAATGGGCAGTTCTTC	CSVLDNGQFF
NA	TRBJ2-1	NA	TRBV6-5	TGTGCCAGCAGTCATGGGGGCAATGAGCAGTTCTTC	CASSHGGNEQFF
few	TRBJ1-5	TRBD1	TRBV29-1	TGCAGTGCTAGAGATTTACGGGACAGCACCCTCAATCAGCCCCAGCATTTT	CSARDLRDSTLNQPQHF
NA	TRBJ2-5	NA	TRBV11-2	TGTGCCAGCACCCAGCCAAACAGGGAAGAAGAGACCCAGTACTTC	CASTQPNREEETQYF
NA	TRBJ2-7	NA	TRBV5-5	TGTGCCAGCAGCTGGGACTGGTCCCACGAGCAGTACTTC	CASSWDWSHEQYF
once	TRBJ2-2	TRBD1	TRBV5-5	TGTGCCAGCAGCCGAACAGGGGATACCGGGGAGCTGTTTTTT	CASSRTGDTGELFF
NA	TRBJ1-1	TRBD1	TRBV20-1	TGCAGTGCTAGAGATTTCAGGGGGGATTTCTTT	CSARDFRGDFF
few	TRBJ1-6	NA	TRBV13	TGTGCCAGCAGCTCCTCGGCAGGGATGCAATCACCCCTCCACTTT	CASSSSAGMQSPLHF
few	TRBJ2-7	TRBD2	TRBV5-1	TGCGCCAGCAGCACGGACCAGCGGGAGGGCCGAAAGTACGAGCAGTACTTC	CASSTDQREGRKYEQYF
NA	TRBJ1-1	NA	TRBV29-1	TGCAGCGTCGCGGGACGTACGAACGCTGAAGCTTTCTTT	CSVAGRTNAEAFF
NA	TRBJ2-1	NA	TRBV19	TGTGCCAGTAGTATAGATCCCGATCTAGCAGGGTACAATGAGCAGTTCTTC	CASSIDPDLAGYNEQFF
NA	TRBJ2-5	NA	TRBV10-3	TGTGCCATCAAAGGCGACACCCAAGAGACCCAGTACTTC	CAIKGDTQETQYF
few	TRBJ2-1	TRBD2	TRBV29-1	TGCAGCGTTACTTGGACTAGCGGGTTGGCGTTGGGGAATGAGCAGTTCTTC	CSVTWTSGLALGNEQFF
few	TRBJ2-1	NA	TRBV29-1	TGCAGCGTTGAAGATCCCGCGCATTACAATGAGCAGTTCTTC	CSVEDPAHYNEQFF
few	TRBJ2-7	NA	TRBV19	TGTGCCAGTAGTACTAGCGCTCACTACGAGCAGTACTTC	CASSTSAHYEQYF
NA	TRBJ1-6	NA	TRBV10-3	TGTGCCACCACAGGCGGGGATTCACCCCTCCACTTT	CATTGGDSPLHF
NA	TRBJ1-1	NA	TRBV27	TGTGCCAGCAGTTCCCTTTACACAGGGAACACTGAAGCTTTCTTT	CASSSLYTGNTEAFF